This section outlines one T cell receptor beta chain sequence together with its context. Antigen specificity is unknown. This sample is part of a study of T-cell reconstitution after alpha-beta-depleted transplantation in children. The authors prepared the TCRbeta library with unique molecular identifiers. From the PCR reads, TCRdb called clonotypes with MiXCR, one entry per CDR3 protein. The sample holds about 440,000 distinct CDR3 sequences, 43% seen once. General observations from the study: From newly produced T cells came most of the T-cell counts and diversity one year after transplant. Day-60 TCRbeta diversity that was high in some patients was derived from surviving recipient T cells and thymic progenitors.

This CDR3 spans 14 amino acids. V was clipped by 4 bases and J by 2 bases, with 10 bases between them. Germline CDR1 SGHRS, CDR2 YFSETQ. This receptor was obtained from a girl aged 2-9 years with aplastic anemia, due to receive a stem cell transplant. The source material was PBMCs, sampled before TCRalphabeta/CD19-depleted stem cell transplant. The rearrangement links TRBV5-1 to TRBJ2-1; no clear D gene. CDR3: CASSQVGTYNEQFF. The CDR3 DNA reads TGCGCCAGCAGCCAGGTAGGGACCTACAATGAGCAGTTCTTC.